These 13 T cell receptor beta chains came from one sample sequenced in a study of T cells in Graves' hyperthyroidism and ophthalmopathy. Regions amplified from RNA transcripts were the TCR beta CDR3 regions. A first-round RT-PCR of the TCR CDR3 used the HTBI primer set. TCRdb redid the calling of the multiplex PCR reads with MiXCR, one entry per CDR3 protein. Counted here are more than 100,000 distinct CDR3 sequences, over 45% occurring once; the ten biggest clones make up under 30%. The source material was blood. All receptors come from a man aged 35-49 years with Graves' hyperthyroidism.

The table lists this clonotype with many counts. The V gene is TRBV2, the J gene TRBJ1-4; a weak D match, TRBD1 (6 bases). V shed 3 bases and J shed 1 base, with 21 bases lying between them. This CDR3 is built from 19 residues. Looked up from germline, CDR1 is SNHLY and CDR2 is FYNNEI. The CDR3, as DNA: TGTGCCAGCAGTGACGAGGGGGGGCTCGATACTGGAACTAATGAAAAACTGTTTTTT. Amino acid sequence: CASSDEGGLDTGTNEKLFF. Full variable domain (rest looked up from reference TRBV2 and TRBJ1-4): EPEVTQTPSHQVTQMGQEVILRCVPISNHLYFYWYRQILGQKVEFLVSFYNNEISEKSEIFDDQFSVERPDGSNFTLKIRSTKLEDSAMYFCASSDEGGLDTGTNEKLFFGSGTQLSVL.

The count of this clonotype is one. Its ends do not fully match the called genes, so a read error is possible. The chain employs TRBV6-5 and TRBJ1-3, with a possible D match to TRBD1 (5 bases). The CDR3 extends over 18 amino acids. CDR1 and CDR2 (germline): MNHEY, SVGAGI. CDR3 region: CASSGVTGTPSLKPSIYF. CDR3 sequence (DNA): TGTGCCAGCAGTGGCGTTACCGGGACCCCCTCATTGAAGCCCTCCATATACTTT.

This clonotype was recorded a few times. The rearrangement links TRBV7-8 to TRBJ2-7, with D perhaps TRBD1 or TRBD2 (5 bases each). Trimming took off 8 bases at V and 3 bases at J, with 17 bases between the two ends. Germline values: CDR1 SGHVS, CDR2 FQNEAQ. This CDR3 region has 14 residues. The CDR3 region has the DNA TGTGCCAGCTCACCAACGGGACCGATCTACGAGCAGTACTTC. This sequence encodes CASSPTGPIYEQYF.

This clonotype appeared many times. This sequence joins TRBV5-5 and TRBJ1-1; D uncertain. The V end lost 2 bases, the J end lost 0 bases, and 11 bases lay between the germline ends. The CDR3 covers 15 residues. Germline V gene lookup returns CDR1 SGHKS and CDR2 YYEKEE (reference sequence). The CDR3 DNA is TGTGCCAGCAGCTTTGACGGAAGGATGAACACTGAAGCTTTCTTT. Protein product: CASSFDGRMNTEAFF.

This clonotype has only a few counts. A read error is possible here, since a much larger clone lies one base away. The V call is TRBV4-3, the J call TRBJ1-6; 9 bases match TRBD1. With 1 base clipped from V and 10 bases from J, the junction kept 8 bases outside the gene matches. CDR1 is LGHNA, CDR2 YSLEER, per germline. This CDR3 comprises 16 residues. The CDR3 region is CASSQGVGTGLSPLHF. The CDR3 bases are TGCGCCAGCAGCCAAGGGGTAGGGACAGGGTTGTCACCCCTCCACTTT.

The V gene is TRBV12-5, the J gene TRBJ2-1, with a possible D match to TRBD2 (7 bases). CDR1 and CDR2 from the germline V gene are LGHNT and FRNRAP. The CDR3 is 16 amino acids. The ends were cut back, 0 bases at V and 7 bases at J, with 16 bases in the middle. CDR3 nucleotide sequence: TGTGCTAGTGGTTTGGTACTGGGGGGGCGGGGGAATGAGCAGTTCTTC. Residues: CASGLVLGGRGNEQFF.

As to this clonotype: A much larger clone differs by one base, so this may be a read error. The CDR3 ends on some other residue instead of the conserved phenylalanine or tryptophan, so this is likely a read error. The J gene is TRBJ1-3, the V gene TRBV6-5; 9 bases align to TRBD1. With 7 bases clipped from V and 4 bases from J, the junction kept 5 bases outside the gene matches. The germline V gene encodes CDR1 MNHEY and CDR2 SVGAGI. CDR3 length: 14 residues. The CDR3 region is CASNRDRDGNTIYS. CDR3 nucleotides: TGTGCCAGCAACCGGGACAGGGACGGAAACACCATATATTCT.

This clonotype showed up just once. The gene calls are TRBV7-8 and TRBJ2-1; either TRBD1 or TRBD2 may supply D (5 bases each). V lost 4 bases and J lost 6, with 16 bases in between. Germline-derived CDR1 and CDR2 are SGHVS and FQNEAQ. The CDR3 has 15 residues. CDR3 DNA: TGTGCCAGCAGCTACCTGGCAGGGAGCGGCAATGAGCAGTTCTTC. Its translation: CASSYLAGSGNEQFF.

The CDR3 nucleotides are TGTGCCAGCGGCGTGACAGGGGAGGCCCAGTACTTC. This encodes CASGVTGEAQYF. The chain carries TRBV7-9 and TRBJ2-5; 8 nucleotides match TRBD1. Germline CDR1 SEHNR, CDR2 FQNEAQ (reference sequence). The CDR3 sequence is 12 residues long. The junction had 8 bases not matched to a gene; V was cut back by 8 bases and J by 9 bases.

This clonotype was recorded a few times. The chain joins TRBV27 to TRBJ1-1; D gene ambiguous. Trimming took off 2 bases at V and 1 base at J, with 8 bases between the two ends. The CDR3 has 14 residues. Per germline, CDR1 MNHEY and CDR2 SMNVEV (reference sequence). The CDR3 DNA reads as TGTGCCAGCAGTTTACACGGCCAGAACACTGAAGCTTTCTTT. Translating gives CASSLHGQNTEAFF.

This clonotype was observed at least ten times. V gene TRBV28 combines with J gene TRBJ1-1, with unresolved D. There are 12 residues in the CDR3. V was shortened by 7 bases and J by 2 bases, with 8 bases between the two germline ends. CDR1 is MDHEN and CDR2 is SYDVKM in the germline V gene. The CDR3 nucleotides are TGTGCCAGCAAACCTCTAAACACTGAAGCTTTCTTT. It encodes CASKPLNTEAFF.

In its sample, this clonotype was seen many times. This sequence joins TRBV19 and TRBJ2-7, with 13 bases identical to TRBD2. The trim removed 5 bases at V and 1 base at J, leaving 5 bases unmatched. CDR1 and CDR2 from the germline V gene are LNHDA and SQIVND (reference sequence). This CDR3 comprises 16 residues. CDR3 bases: TGTGCCAGTAGTCTCACTAGCGGGAGGGCGTCCTACGAGCAGTACTTC. This encodes CASSLTSGRASYEQYF.

This clonotype was seen at least ten times. The V gene is TRBV5-4, the J gene TRBJ1-6, with D uncertain. Germline lookup yields CDR1 SGHNT and CDR2 YYREEE (reference sequence). Deletions cut 2 bases from V and 9 bases from J, with 15 bases between. This CDR3 is built from 15 residues. CDR3 nucleotide sequence: TGTGCCAGCAGCTTTGAAGCATCTTTTGGTTCACCCCTCCACTTT. It codes for CASSFEASFGSPLHF.